Below are 30 T cell receptor beta chains sequenced from a single sample in a study of blood T cell repertoires in COVID-19 (dated by TCRdb to about 2020). Library generation was performed with the immunoSEQ multiplex PCR assay. TCRdb took this table from immuneACCESS and kept in-frame rearrangements with V and J called. Such tables lack part of the clones; where checked against another copy, unresolved V genes explain under half of the gap, and the rest is unexplained. The sample data list 190,000 or so clones, and 90% of these were observed just once. The ten largest make up approximately 0.64% of the sample. Sequencing was done on a sample of peripheral blood. Receptors were obtained from a man in his forties or fifties with acute or convalescent COVID-19.

The chain combines TRBV27 with TRBJ1-6; no reliable D call. Trimming shortened V by 4 bases and J by 7 bases, and 23 bases separated the two germline ends. Per germline, CDR1 MNHEY and CDR2 SMNVEV (reference sequence). The CDR3 runs to 18 residues. The CDR3 DNA reads TGTGCCAGCAGTTCACGATACGGGAAATCTTTCACCAATTCACCCCTCCACTTT. Translated: CASSSRYGKSFTNSPLHF.

This chain links TRBV7-7 with TRBJ2-5; TRBD1 might be the D (6 bases). Trimming left V 5 bases short and J 3 bases short, with 16 bases between. Germline CDR1 SSHAT, CDR2 FNYEAQ (reference sequence). The CDR3 runs 15 residues. The CDR3 reads CASSQWVQGKETQYF. Here the CDR3 DNA reads TGTGCCAGCAGCCAATGGGTACAGGGAAAAGAGACCCAGTACTTC. Full variable domain (remainder filled in from reference TRBV7-7 and TRBJ2-5): GAGVSQSPRYKVTKRGQDVTLRCDPISSHATLYWYQQALGQGPEFLTYFNYEAQPDKSGLPSDRFSAERPEGSISTLTIQRTEQRDSAMYRCASSQWVQGKETQYFGPGTRLLVL.

The chain links TRBV28 to TRBJ1-5, with D unclear. V was pared by 1 base and J by 0 bases, with 10 bases between. Per germline, CDR1 MDHEN and CDR2 SYDVKM. The CDR3 runs to 16 residues. CDR3 region: CASSLLTIYSNQPQHF. In nucleotides, the CDR3 is TGTGCCAGCAGTTTATTAACCATCTATAGCAATCAGCCCCAGCATTTT.

The CDR3 nucleotides are TGTGCCAGCAGTTTAGTTGGGGACAGGGTTGGAGATACGCAGTATTTT. Its protein product is CASSLVGDRVGDTQYF. This rearrangement joins TRBV28 to TRBJ2-3; 9 bases line up with TRBD1. V shed 2 bases, J shed 5 bases, and the junction held 8 bases outside the gene matches. Germline CDR1 reads MDHEN; CDR2 reads SYDVKM. The CDR3 is 16 amino acids. The full variable domain, rest sourced from reference TRBV28 and TRBJ2-3, is DVKVTQSSRYLVKRTGEKVFLECVQDMDHENMFWYRQDPGLGLRLIYFSYDVKMKEKGDIPEGYSVSREKKERFSLILESASTNQTSMYLCASSLVGDRVGDTQYFGPGTRLTVL.

The rearrangement uses TRBV19 and TRBJ2-4; D is perhaps TRBD2 (5 bases). Germline V lookup: CDR1 LNHDA, CDR2 SQIVND (reference sequence). With 4 bases removed from V and 7 bases from J, the gap between germline ends came to 11 bases. The CDR3 contains 13 residues. This CDR3 reads CASSKGWRNIQYF. CDR3 in DNA: TGTGCCAGTAGTAAGGGCTGGAGGAACATTCAGTACTTC.

The chain employs TRBV6-4 and TRBJ2-2, with D maybe TRBD2 (6 bases). In germline, CDR1 is MRHNA, CDR2 SNTAGT. Trimming pared 6 bases from V and 5 bases from J, leaving 13 bases between. The CDR3 is 14 amino acids. CDR3 DNA: TGTGCCAGCAGCGCTGACCGGGGGACCGGGGAGCTGTTTTTT. Amino acids: CASSADRGTGELFF.

This clone was recorded once. V is TRBV7-2 and J is TRBJ2-7; 8 nucleotides line up with TRBD2. The CDR3 runs to 14 residues. Germline V gene data show CDR1 as SGHTA and CDR2 as FQGNSA. With V trimmed by 2 bases and J by 3 bases, 3 bases remained unmatched. The CDR3 DNA follows: TGTGCCAGCAGCTTAACCGGGACTAGCTACGAGCAGTACGTC. This codes for CASSLTGTSYEQYV.

The V call is TRBV24-1, the J call TRBJ2-3; the match to TRBD2 covers 8 bases. The CDR3 totals 16 residues. Germline V gives CDR1 KGHDR, CDR2 SFDVKD. Trimming took 4 bases from V and 0 from J; bases not matched to a gene: 5. CDR3 bases: TGTGCCACCAGTGAGCCCAGCGGGAGCAGCACAGATACGCAGTATTTT. This translates into CATSEPSGSSTDTQYF.

The sample holds one count of this clone. The V call is TRBV7-8, the J call TRBJ1-3, with unresolved D. The V gene lost 0 bases and the J gene lost 0 bases, with 6 bases spanning the gap. This CDR3 contains 15 residues. Germline lookup yields CDR1 SGHVS and CDR2 FQNEAQ. The CDR3 region is CASSLASFSGNTIYF. CDR3 nucleotides: TGTGCCAGCAGCTTAGCCAGTTTCTCTGGAAACACCATATATTTT.

The gene calls are TRBV6-2 or TRBV6-3 and TRBJ2-1, with TRBD2 matching over 8 bases. Germline V gene lookup returns CDR1 MNHEY and CDR2 SVGEGT. There are 16 residues in the CDR3. V lost 7 bases to trimming and J lost 1 base; unmatched junction nucleotides: 9. In nucleotides, the CDR3 is TGTGCCAGCACCCCGGCGGGAGGTCAGTCCTACAATGAGCAGTTCTTC. This translates into CASTPAGGQSYNEQFF.

The chain recombines TRBV7-6 with TRBJ1-1; D perhaps matches TRBD1 (6 bases). This CDR3 has 15 residues. Germline loops: CDR1 SGHVS, CDR2 FNYEAQ. V was trimmed by 1 base and J by 3 bases, leaving 12 bases between them. This CDR3 reads CASSLESQGYTEAFF. Here the CDR3 DNA reads TGTGCCAGCAGCTTAGAGTCCCAGGGGTACACTGAAGCTTTCTTT.

This clone was observed a handful of times. The genes are TRBV27 and TRBJ2-3; D gene uncertain. Germline values: CDR1 MNHEY, CDR2 SMNVEV (reference sequence). V was pared by 5 bases and J by 2 bases, with 17 bases between. This CDR3 comprises 16 residues. The CDR3 nucleotides are TGTGCCAGCAGTCCCACCGCTCCCACCTACACAGATACGCAGTATTTT. Its translation is CASSPTAPTYTDTQYF.

The V call is TRBV7-8, the J call TRBJ1-1; no clear D. Per germline, CDR1 SGHVS and CDR2 FQNEAQ. This CDR3 comprises 16 residues. Trimming took off 2 bases at V and 3 bases at J, with 16 bases between the two ends. The chain's CDR3 is CASSLTSFRVDTEAFF. CDR3 DNA sequence: TGTGCCAGCAGCTTAACATCGTTCCGGGTAGACACTGAAGCTTTCTTT.

This clone was picked up one time. V usage is TRBV5-4 and J usage is TRBJ2-5; 7 bases map to TRBD1. Germline V gene lookup returns CDR1 SGHNT and CDR2 YYREEE (reference sequence). The CDR3 runs 14 residues. V trimming: 4 bases; J trimming: 5 bases; junction bases outside the gene matches: 8. CDR3 DNA: TGTGCCAGCAGCCTCGACAGGGCTAGTGAGACCCAGTACTTC. Its translation: CASSLDRASETQYF.

This clone was recorded once. V gene TRBV18 combines with J gene TRBJ1-6, with D unclear. Trimming shortened V by 2 bases and J by 4 bases, and 9 bases separated the two germline ends. CDR1 KGHSH and CDR2 LQKENI come from the germline V gene. This CDR3 is 15 amino acids long. Here the CDR3 reads CASSPFSTYNSPLHF. The CDR3 DNA sequence: TGTGCCAGCTCACCATTCTCGACTTATAATTCACCCCTCCACTTT.

This clone was counted once. This chain uses TRBV10-3 with TRBJ2-1, with TRBD2 matching over 14 bases. There are 15 residues in the CDR3. V was clipped by 4 bases and J by 7 bases; unmatched bases: 3. Germline assignment: CDR1 ENHRY and CDR2 SYGVKD. The CDR3 DNA is TGTGCCATCAGTGGGGGACTAGCGGGAGCGAATGAGCAGTTCTTC. Its translation: CAISGGLAGANEQFF.

The chain joins TRBV5-5 to TRBJ2-7; D is uncertain. Germline V CDR1 and CDR2: SGHKS, YYEKEE (reference sequence). The CDR3 runs to 12 residues. The V end lost 3 bases, the J end lost 4 bases, and 8 bases lay between the germline ends. CDR3 sequence reads: CASSSEAYEQYV. CDR3 in DNA: TGTGCCAGCAGCTCCGAGGCTTACGAGCAGTACGTC.

The chain has TRBV28 and TRBJ1-5; TRBD1 is a possible D gene (6 bases). This CDR3 has 16 amino acids. CDR1 is MDHEN and CDR2 is SYDVKM in the germline V gene. Trimming stripped 2 bases from V and 0 bases from J, with 11 bases between. CDR3 loop: CASSLLGQYSNQPQHF. For the CDR3, the DNA is TGTGCCAGCAGTTTACTTGGACAGTATAGCAATCAGCCCCAGCATTTT.

The genes are TRBV3-1 (or the pseudogene TRBV3-2) and TRBJ1-1; D call uncertain. V dropped 3 bases and J dropped 4 bases, with 9 bases sitting between them. Per the germline V gene, CDR1 is LGHDT and CDR2 is YNNKEL (reference sequence). The CDR3 totals 13 residues. This chain's CDR3 is CASSHGEGTEAFF. The CDR3 nucleotides are TGTGCCAGCAGCCACGGGGAGGGCACTGAAGCTTTCTTT.

The chain recombines TRBV2 with TRBJ2-3, with 7 nucleotides matching TRBD2. The CDR3 runs to 15 residues. From germline, CDR1 is SNHLY and CDR2 FYNNEI. With 4 bases clipped from V and 0 bases from J, the junction kept 4 bases outside the gene matches. The CDR3 protein is CASSGSSGSTDTQYF. CDR3 in DNA: TGTGCCAGCAGTGGATCTAGCGGTAGCACAGATACGCAGTATTTT. Full variable domain (remainder filled in from reference TRBV2 and TRBJ2-3): EPEVTQTPSHQVTQMGQEVILRCVPISNHLYFYWYRQILGQKVEFLVSFYNNEISEKSEIFDDQFSVERPDGSNFTLKIRSTKLEDSAMYFCASSGSSGSTDTQYFGPGTRLTVL.

The chain recombines TRBV6-5 with TRBJ2-7, with a weak D call TRBD1 (5 bases). This CDR3 region has 15 residues. Trimming removed 6 bases at V and 4 bases at J, with 19 bases between. Germline CDR1 reads MNHEY; CDR2 reads SVGAGI. The CDR3 DNA sequence: TGTGCCAGCAGGGCCAGGTGGGGCGCAGGGTACGAGCAGTACTTC. This encodes CASRARWGAGYEQYF.

This clone has a single count. The chain uses TRBV9 and TRBJ2-1; TRBD1 matches at 7 bases. Germline values: CDR1 SGDLS, CDR2 YYNGEE. V trimming: 3 bases; J trimming: 4 bases; junction bases outside the gene matches: 13. The CDR3 is 17 residues long. The CDR3 DNA follows: TGTGCCAGCAGCGAGGGGGTGAGGGGACAGATATACAATGAGCAGTTCTTC. Translated, it gives CASSEGVRGQIYNEQFF.

A note on this clone: Other DNA sequences within the sample encode an identical CDR3. This sequence joins TRBV19 and TRBJ2-1; D may be TRBD1 (5 bases). This CDR3 comprises 13 residues. The V gene lost 6 bases and the J gene lost 4 bases, with 10 bases spanning the gap. Germline CDR1 and CDR2: LNHDA and SQIVND (reference sequence). CDR3: CASRSRAYNEQFF. CDR3 sequence (DNA): TGTGCCAGTAGGAGCAGGGCTTACAATGAGCAGTTCTTC.

Regarding this clone: At one end, the junction sequence differs from germline, possibly due to a read error. The V gene is TRBV10-3, the J gene TRBJ1-2; 10 nucleotides agree with TRBD1. The CDR3 is 18 residues long. Germline V CDR1 and CDR2: ENHRY, SYGVKD. The CDR3 DNA reads as TGTGCCATCAGTGGAGAGTGGGGGGACAGGGGATTAAACTATGGCCACACCTTC. It translates to CAISGEWGDRGLNYGHTF.

This chain links TRBV7-9 with TRBJ2-3; maybe TRBD1 (7 bases). The CDR3 covers 15 residues. Germline V gene data show CDR1 as SEHNR and CDR2 as FQNEAQ (reference sequence). V lost 0 bases, J lost 6 bases, and 13 bases lay in between. In nucleotides, the CDR3 is TGTGCCAGCAGCTTAGCGGAGGGGGCGTTTGATACGCAGTATTTT. Translating gives CASSLAEGAFDTQYF.

This chain uses TRBV29-1 with TRBJ2-5, with TRBD2 matching over 13 bases. Germline V gene sequence: CDR1 SQVTM, CDR2 ANQGSEA. The CDR3 contains 13 residues. Trimming took 4 bases from V and 5 from J; bases not matched to a gene: 1. The CDR3 DNA sequence: TGCAGCGTTGTGACTAGCGGGGGGGAGACCCAGTACTTC. It specifies CSVVTSGGETQYF.

The J gene is TRBJ2-7, the V gene TRBV3-1 (or the pseudogene TRBV3-2); 11 positions match TRBD2. V gave up 3 bases and J gave up 2 bases; unmatched junction bases: 9. The CDR3 covers 17 residues. CDR1 and CDR2 (germline): LGHDT, YNNKEL (reference sequence). CDR3: CASSHSYGTSGAYEQYF. CDR3 in DNA: TGTGCCAGCAGCCATAGCTATGGGACTAGCGGAGCCTACGAGCAGTACTTC.

The chain couples TRBV19 to TRBJ1-5, with D maybe TRBD1 (6 bases). CDR1 is LNHDA, CDR2 SQIVND, per germline (reference sequence). V was cut by 1 base and J by 5 bases, with 15 bases left in between. The CDR3 runs to 16 residues. The CDR3 protein is CASSIGPGTRDQPQHF. DNA for the CDR3: TGTGCCAGTAGTATAGGCCCCGGGACAAGGGATCAGCCCCAGCATTTT.

The V gene is TRBV2, the J gene TRBJ2-5; 8 nucleotides line up with TRBD1. The trim removed 6 bases at V and 3 bases at J, leaving 12 bases unmatched. Germline CDR1 is SNHLY and CDR2 is FYNNEI. The CDR3 is 16 amino acids. The CDR3 loop is CASSTDRGPSKETQYF. CDR3 nucleotide sequence: TGTGCCAGCAGCACTGACAGGGGACCCTCAAAAGAGACCCAGTACTTC.

The V gene is TRBV28, the J gene TRBJ1-6, with 7 bases fitting TRBD1. Trimming removed 6 bases from V and 4 bases from J; junction bases left unmatched: 9. The germline V gene has CDR1 MDHEN and CDR2 SYDVKM. This CDR3 is 16 amino acids long. The CDR3 DNA sequence: TGTGCCAGCAGAACCAGAGGGACAGAATATAATTCACCCCTCCACTTT. Its protein is CASRTRGTEYNSPLHF.